A single sample is the source of the 32 T cell receptor beta chains below, sequenced in a study of molecular identifiers for immune sequencing clone quantification. TCRdb processed the PCR reads anew with MiXCR; each CDR3 protein has one entry. Counted here are 100,000 or so distinct CDR3 sequences, over 30% occurring once; the ten biggest clones make up approximately 3.8%. The sample was naive CD8+ T cells from blood, with Jurkat cell RNA spiked in. The subset is: FACS-sorted CD8+CD4-CCR7+CD45RA+ naive T cells. The receptor source for this set is a human donor in good health. Some libraries in this study had Jurkat cell RNA spiked in.

V usage is TRBV7-9 and J usage is TRBJ2-3, with D perhaps TRBD1 (5 bases). Germline V CDR1 and CDR2: SEHNR, FQNEAQ (reference sequence). Trimming took 8 bases from V and 4 from J, leaving 10 bases between them. The CDR3 runs to 12 residues. CDR3 residues: CASGRVADTQYF. CDR3 DNA sequence: TGTGCCAGCGGCAGGGTCGCAGATACGCAGTATTTT.

This chain connects TRBV7-3 to TRBJ2-3, with D possibly TRBD1 on 6 matching bases. The V gene's germline CDR1 is SGHTA and CDR2 FQGTGA. CDR3 size: 16 residues. V shed 0 bases and J shed 2 bases, with 12 bases lying between them. The CDR3 DNA reads as TGTGCCAGCAGCTTAACCAGGACAGCAAACACAGATACGCAGTATTTT. Encoded protein: CASSLTRTANTDTQYF. The full variable domain, in which reference TRBV7-3 and TRBJ2-3 provide the parts outside the CDR3, is GAGVSQTPSNKVTEKGKYVELRCDPISGHTALYWYRQSLGQGPEFLIYFQGTGAADDSGLPNDRFFAVRPEGSVSTLKIQRTERGDSAVYLCASSLTRTANTDTQYFGPGTRLTVL.

This clonotype was detected ten times or more. The rearrangement uses TRBV13 and TRBJ2-3, with TRBD2 identical over 7 bases. The CDR3 loop spans 16 amino acids. J gave up 0 bases and V 8 bases, and 11 bases lay outside the gene matches. Germline V gene lookup returns CDR1 PRHDT and CDR2 FYEKMQ (reference sequence). This CDR3 reads CASRQPSGESTDTQYF. The CDR3 DNA reads as TGTGCCAGCCGACAACCGAGCGGGGAAAGCACAGATACGCAGTATTTT.

The gene calls are TRBV7-9 and TRBJ2-3; D is unclear. The CDR3 is 14 residues long. Germline V lookup: CDR1 SEHNR, CDR2 FQNEAQ (reference sequence). Trimming cost V 5 bases and J 4 bases, with 13 bases left between them. CDR3: CASSLPEYPDTQYF. CDR3 bases: TGTGCCAGCAGCCTCCCCGAATACCCAGATACGCAGTATTTT. Filled out from reference TRBV7-9 and TRBJ2-3, the complete variable domain reads DTGVSQNPRHKITKRGQNVTFRCDPISEHNRLYWYRQTLGQGPEFLTYFQNEAQLEKSRLLSDRFSAERPKGSFSTLEIQRTEQGDSAMYLCASSLPEYPDTQYFGPGTRLTVL.

This clonotype showed up many times. This chain connects TRBV5-8 to TRBJ1-1; weak D call: TRBD1 (6 bases). Trimming cost V 4 bases and J 13 bases, with 23 bases left between them. Germline-derived CDR1 and CDR2 are SGHTS and YDEGEE. The CDR3 spans 14 residues. DNA for the CDR3: TGTGCCAGCAGCCGTAACGATCCAGGGGAAGTTGGTTTCTTT. Translation: CASSRNDPGEVGFF.

Ten or more counts support this clonotype. V usage is TRBV5-5 and J usage is TRBJ2-7, with 10 bases aligning to TRBD2. This CDR3 comprises 14 residues. V gave up 0 bases and J gave up 4 bases; unmatched junction bases: 1. Germline V gene lookup returns CDR1 SGHKS and CDR2 YYEKEE (reference sequence). This CDR3 reads CASSLELAGYEQYF. For the CDR3, the DNA is TGTGCCAGCAGCTTGGAACTAGCGGGGTACGAGCAGTACTTC. The full variable domain, completed using reference TRBV5-5 and TRBJ2-7, is DAGVTQSPTHLIKTRGQQVTLRCSPISGHKSVSWYQQVLGQGPQFIFQYYEKEERGRGNFPDRFSARQFPNYSSELNVNALLLGDSALYLCASSLELAGYEQYFGPGTRLTVT.

As concerns this clonotype: This may arise from a read error, as a much more abundant clone is one base away. The chain uses TRBV11-2 and TRBJ2-1, with 8 bases identical to TRBD1. Germline V gives CDR1 SGHAT, CDR2 FQNNGV. The trim removed 5 bases at V and 0 bases at J, leaving 3 bases unmatched. The CDR3 has 15 amino acids. This CDR3 reads CASSPGQDSYNEQFF. CDR3 sequence (DNA): TGTGCCAGCAGCCCGGGACAGGACTCCTACAATGAGCAGTTCTTC.

Worth noting for this clonotype: One junction end does not reproduce the germline sequence, and a read error may be involved. The CDR3 region is CASRYSGRAGNEQIF. In DNA form, the CDR3 reads TGTGCCAGCAGGTATAGCGGGAGGGCCGGAAATGAGCAGATCTTC. V is TRBV6-5 and J is TRBJ2-1; 11 bases map to TRBD2. CDR3 size: 15 residues. Germline CDR1 is MNHEY and CDR2 is SVGAGI.

Note on this clonotype: A much bigger clone sits one base away, suggesting this may be a read error. This chain links TRBV23-1 with TRBJ2-2; 11 bases agree with TRBD2. TRBV23-1 is an ORF, and what it does is uncertain. The CDR3 totals 18 residues. The CDR3 DNA reads TGCGCCAGCAGTCAATCGAGACTAGCGGGGATGAACACCGGGGAGCTGATTTTT. Amino acid sequence: CASSQSRLAGMNTGELIF.

This clonotype has ten or more counts. V gene TRBV4-3 combines with J gene TRBJ2-7, with no clear D. The CDR3 loop spans 15 amino acids. Trimming shortened V by 3 bases and J by 3 bases, and 15 bases separated the two germline ends. Germline CDR1 is LGHNA and CDR2 is YSLEER. DNA of the CDR3: TGCGCCAGCAGCCAGTATTCCGGGTCCAACTACGAGCAGTACTTC. Protein product: CASSQYSGSNYEQYF.

The chain's CDR3 is CASSRITGQGAKETQYF. The CDR3 DNA reads as TGTGCCAGCAGCCGTATCACGGGACAGGGGGCGAAAGAGACCCAGTACTTC. The rearrangement links TRBV27 to TRBJ2-5; 12 bases map to TRBD1. In germline, CDR1 is MNHEY, CDR2 SMNVEV (reference sequence). Trimming at V came to 6 bases and at J to 3 bases, leaving 11 bases not matched to a gene. There are 17 residues in the CDR3.

About this clonotype itself: Just one base apart from a much larger clone, this may be a read error. No conserved phenylalanine or tryptophan ends this CDR3, so it is likely a read error. V is TRBV18 and J is TRBJ1-5, with a possible D match to TRBD1 (5 bases). Trimming shortened V by 3 bases and J by 0 bases, and 9 bases separated the two germline ends. Germline V gene lookup returns CDR1 KGHSH and CDR2 LQKENI. This CDR3 contains 15 residues. The CDR3 is CASSPGDHSNQPQHI. CDR3 nucleotides: TGTGCCAGCTCACCGGGGGACCATAGCAATCAGCCCCAGCATATT.

Many counts were recorded for this clonotype. The genes are TRBV7-2 and TRBJ2-5; D gene unclear. The CDR3 extends over 13 amino acids. Trimming pared 5 bases from V and 4 bases from J, leaving 11 bases between. Germline CDR1 is SGHTA and CDR2 is FQGNSA. The chain's CDR3 is CASSSAIRETQYF. The CDR3 nucleotides read TGTGCCAGCAGCAGTGCAATCAGAGAGACCCAGTACTTC.

This clonotype was found a few times. J is TRBJ2-7 and V is TRBV27; D not resolved. The CDR3 runs 12 residues. V shed 5 bases and J shed 9 bases, with 14 bases lying between them. Germline V gives CDR1 MNHEY, CDR2 SMNVEV (reference sequence). CDR3 residues: CASSPGPRWQYF. For the CDR3, the DNA is TGTGCCAGCAGTCCAGGTCCGAGGTGGCAGTACTTC.

This clonotype was counted only a few times. This chain links TRBV27 with TRBJ2-5, with D perhaps matching TRBD1 or TRBD2 (5 bases each). The CDR3 has 13 residues. The germline CDR1 and CDR2 sequences are MNHEY and SMNVEV (reference sequence). Trimming left V 2 bases short and J 9 bases short, with 13 bases between. CDR3 region: CASSLTGPGAQYF. The CDR3 DNA is TGTGCCAGCAGTTTAACGGGGCCCGGGGCCCAGTACTTC.

This clonotype was seen a few times. The genes are TRBV6-2 or TRBV6-3 and TRBJ1-5; D not certain. Germline CDR1 and CDR2: MNHEY and SVGEGT. V was pared by 7 bases and J by 3 bases, with 10 bases between. CDR3 length: 13 amino acids. The CDR3 spells CASKPSDNQPQHF. In DNA form, the CDR3 reads TGTGCCAGCAAACCAAGTGACAATCAGCCCCAGCATTTT.

Points on this clonotype: The junction and the germline gene differ at one end; a read error may be behind it. V usage is TRBV20-1 and J usage is TRBJ2-5; 9 nucleotides agree with TRBD2. From germline, CDR1 is DFQATT and CDR2 SNEGSKA (reference sequence). The CDR3 is made up of 14 amino acids. The CDR3 DNA sequence: TGCAGTGCTTCGGGACTAGCCGATCAAGAGACCCTGTACTTC. The encoded protein is CSASGLADQETLYF.

The rearrangement uses TRBV2 and TRBJ2-5, with D perhaps TRBD2 (6 bases). V lost 6 bases and J lost 5, with 22 bases in between. The germline V gene encodes CDR1 SNHLY and CDR2 FYNNEI. This CDR3 has 16 residues. The CDR3 nucleotides read TGTGCCAGCAGGGCGGGGTCCTCCAGGGTGCAGGAGACCCAGTACTTC. Its translation: CASRAGSSRVQETQYF. Using reference TRBV2 and TRBJ2-5 for the parts outside the CDR3, the full variable domain is EPEVTQTPSHQVTQMGQEVILRCVPISNHLYFYWYRQILGQKVEFLVSFYNNEISEKSEIFDDQFSVERPDGSNFTLKIRSTKLEDSAMYFCASRAGSSRVQETQYFGPGTRLLVL.

This sequence joins TRBV9 and TRBJ2-7; D uncertain. The CDR3 is 13 amino acids. The germline V gene encodes CDR1 SGDLS and CDR2 YYNGEE. The V gene lost 0 bases and the J gene lost 4 bases, with 8 bases spanning the gap. CDR3 in amino acids: CASSVAAGYEQYF. CDR3 nucleotide sequence: TGTGCCAGCAGCGTAGCTGCCGGGTACGAGCAGTACTTC.

As to this clonotype: This likely comes from a read error, as the CDR3 has no conserved phenylalanine or tryptophan at its end. The chain joins TRBV7-9 to TRBJ2-1; either TRBD1 or TRBD2 may supply D (5 bases each). Germline lookup yields CDR1 SEHNR and CDR2 FQNEAQ (reference sequence). This CDR3 comprises 16 residues. With 5 bases removed from V and 7 bases from J, the gap between germline ends came to 21 bases. In DNA form, the CDR3 reads TGTGCCAGCAGCCGATCTACGGGACCAGCTCTTAATGAGCAGTTCATC. This translates into CASSRSTGPALNEQFI.

At least ten counts were recorded for this clonotype. The chain employs TRBV7-2 and TRBJ2-5; D unresolved. The CDR3 runs 13 residues. The V end was cut by 1 base, the J end by 5 bases, with 8 bases between. Per the germline V gene, CDR1 is SGHTA and CDR2 is FQGNSA. For the CDR3, the DNA is TGTGCCAGCAGCTTAGTGACAATTGAGACCCAGTACTTC. It translates to CASSLVTIETQYF.

This chain joins TRBV4-3 and TRBJ2-7; D is perhaps TRBD1 (8 bases). Germline CDR1 reads LGHNA; CDR2 reads YSLEER. V dropped 8 bases and J dropped 5 bases, with 22 bases sitting between them. The CDR3 is made up of 15 amino acids. The CDR3 region is CASGRFTGGRDEQYF. The CDR3 region has the DNA TGCGCCAGCGGCCGCTTTACAGGGGGGAGGGACGAGCAGTACTTC.

This clonotype was picked up a small number of times. This sequence joins TRBV4-2 and TRBJ2-1, with D uncertain. V was clipped by 1 base and J by 9 bases, with 7 bases between them. CDR3 length: 12 amino acids. CDR1 LGHNA and CDR2 YNFKEQ come from the germline V gene. CDR3 sequence reads: CASSQVPSEQFF. The DNA of the CDR3 is TGTGCCAGCAGCCAAGTCCCAAGTGAGCAGTTCTTC.

The chain carries TRBV18 and TRBJ2-3, with D possibly TRBD1 on 5 matching bases. Germline V gene lookup returns CDR1 KGHSH and CDR2 LQKENI. The V gene lost 4 bases and the J gene lost 2 bases, with 13 bases spanning the gap. CDR3 length: 15 residues. CDR3 DNA: TGTGCCAGCTCACGGACATGCGGTCTCACAGATACGCAGTATTTT. It translates to CASSRTCGLTDTQYF.

The V and J genes are TRBV27 and TRBJ2-5; unclear D gene. Germline loops: CDR1 MNHEY, CDR2 SMNVEV (reference sequence). V was shortened by 5 bases and J by 5 bases, with 15 bases between the two germline ends. The CDR3 is 14 residues long. The CDR3 sequence is CASSESLTRETQYF. The CDR3 nucleotides are TGTGCCAGCAGTGAATCCCTAACACGCGAGACCCAGTACTTC.

The CDR3 protein is CAISEPGTSGPGGPYEQYF. CDR3 bases: TGTGCCATCAGTGAACCCGGGACTAGCGGACCCGGGGGACCCTACGAGCAGTACTTC. V gene TRBV10-3 combines with J gene TRBJ2-7, with 11 bases identical to TRBD2. The CDR3 consists of 19 residues. Germline CDR1 reads ENHRY; CDR2 reads SYGVKD. Losses at the gene ends were 3 bases for V and 2 bases for J; bases not matched to a gene: 15.

The chain carries TRBV2 and TRBJ1-5; the D is unclear. The CDR3 has 15 residues. V was clipped by 3 bases and J by 4 bases, with 13 bases between them. Germline V lookup: CDR1 SNHLY, CDR2 FYNNEI. The CDR3 coding sequence is TGTGCCAGCAGTGAGGTAGGGTGGATGAATCAGCCCCAGCATTTT. As protein: CASSEVGWMNQPQHF. The full variable domain, rest sourced from reference TRBV2 and TRBJ1-5, is EPEVTQTPSHQVTQMGQEVILRCVPISNHLYFYWYRQILGQKVEFLVSFYNNEISEKSEIFDDQFSVERPDGSNFTLKIRSTKLEDSAMYFCASSEVGWMNQPQHFGDGTRLSIL.

Regarding this clonotype: A clone one base away is much larger, so this may be a read error. The genes are TRBV7-9 and TRBJ1-1; D gene uncertain. This CDR3 is 14 amino acids long. Per the germline V gene, CDR1 is SEHNR and CDR2 is FQNEAQ (reference sequence). The CDR3 sequence: CASCLARGFTEAFF. CDR3 DNA: TGTGCCAGCTGCTTAGCGCGAGGGTTCACTGAAGCTTTCTTT.

This clonotype was detected a few times. This chain joins TRBV9 and TRBJ2-2; 10 bases line up with TRBD2. Germline V gene sequence: CDR1 SGDLS, CDR2 YYNGEE. The trim removed 4 bases at V and 3 bases at J, leaving 0 bases unmatched. CDR3 length: 14 residues. The CDR3 reads CASSLAGDTGELFF. Written as DNA, the CDR3 is TGTGCCAGCAGCCTAGCGGGAGACACCGGGGAGCTGTTTTTT.

This clonotype was found many times. The chain uses TRBV5-1 and TRBJ2-3; no reliable D call. The V end lost 2 bases, the J end lost 2 bases, and 9 bases lay between the germline ends. This CDR3 comprises 14 residues. Germline CDR1 SGHRS, CDR2 YFSETQ. CDR3 loop: CASSFDSYTDTQYF. The CDR3 DNA reads as TGCGCCAGCAGCTTTGACTCGTACACAGATACGCAGTATTTT.

A word on this clonotype: One junction end does not reproduce the germline sequence, and a read error may be involved. The CDR3 spells CASSLSLANYEQYF. The CDR3 bases are TGTGCCAGCAGCTTGTCTCTAGCTAACTACGAGCAGTACTTC. This chain uses TRBV5-3 with TRBJ2-7; a possible D gene is TRBD2 (5 bases). TRBV5-3 is identified as an open reading frame with a role that is uncertain. The CDR3 length is 14 residues.

This clonotype was observed a single time. A much larger clone sits a single nucleotide away, making a read error possible. This rearrangement joins TRBV5-1 to TRBJ2-1, with a possible D match to TRBD2 (6 bases). V gave up 0 bases and J gave up 6 bases, with 13 bases separating them. In germline, CDR1 is SGHRS, CDR2 YFSETQ. The CDR3 sequence is 15 residues long. The CDR3 reads CASSLAGSLPNEQFF. For the CDR3, the DNA is TGCGCCAGCAGCTTGGCCGGGAGCCTCCCCAATGAGCAGTTCTTC.